The present TCR beta chain was sequenced within a study of beta chain features in type 1 diabetes. Study-level information: Age, gender and cell yields were similar between patients and healthy donors.

Regarding the study as a whole: Cells with high TCR expression could be over-represented by cDNA sequencing. Individuals with type 1 diabetes displayed fewer insertions and more deletions at VDJ junctions.

Of the isolated RNA, all was reverse transcribed, and so the sequenced material was expressed TCRB transcripts. Clones were sequenced by immunoSEQ multiplex PCR, and TCRdb holds only the in-frame ones, with some missing. The table has 200,000 to 250,000 clones, 9.6% seen once; the top ten hold under 0.035%. On this clone: Its target is unknown. In this CDR3 the conserved last residue, phenylalanine or tryptophan, is missing, so a read error is likely.

The clonotype was recovered from a woman aged 18-29 years in good health. The sequenced material came from naive CD4+ T cells from blood.

Here the CDR3 reads CASSEQVDTEAFS. For the CDR3, the DNA is TGTGCCAGCAGTGAGCAGGTAGACACTGAAGCTTTCTCT. The chain links TRBV2 to TRBJ1-1, with unresolved D. Germline loops: CDR1 SNHLY, CDR2 FYNNEI. CDR3 length: 13 amino acids. V lost 3 bases to trimming and J lost 3 bases, with 8 bases between them.